This TCR beta chain was identified in a study of blood T cells in healthy people across ages. Points from the study as a whole: With age, beta diversity per million T cells declined roughly linearly, significantly by around 43.

This clonotype was counted only a few times. The antigen is undetermined. PCR was performed a second time for about 7 to 12 cycles using a sample-barcoded 5' primer and a J-beta primer mix. MiXCR, applied by TCRdb to the 5' RACE reads, yields one record per CDR3 protein. Of 800,000 or so distinct CDR3 sequences listed, 35% to 60% are singletons. A minimum of 5 micrograms of total RNA was extracted per sample. The J segment lost 7 bases and the V segment lost 0 bases, leaving 8 bases of the junction unmatched. Germline V lookup: CDR1 GTSNPN, CDR2 SVGIG (reference sequence). The CDR3 has 15 amino acids. The sequencing input was blood. This receptor was taken from an older man in good health. This chain links TRBV30 with TRBJ2-7, with TRBD1 identical over 11 bases. The CDR3 is CAWSVRGTGGTEQYF. CDR3 in DNA: TGTGCCTGGAGTGTACGGGGGACAGGGGGAACTGAGCAGTACTTC.